Described below is a single TCR beta chain sequence and its context. Its antigen is as yet unknown. This specimen belongs to a study of OX40 agonist ivuxolimab in advanced cancers. Sequencing was performed with immunoSEQ multiplex PCR; in TCRdb, only in-frame clones are kept and a portion is missing. The data contain approximately 77,000 clones, 84% of them singletons. Notes on the study in general: Antigen specificity was not determined for the expanded peripheral T cells.

Losses at the gene ends were 4 bases for V and 6 bases for J; bases not matched to a gene: 3. The germline V gene encodes CDR1 LGHNA and CDR2 YSLEER. The CDR3 length is 13 residues. The source is an adult with an advanced solid tumor such as melanoma, head and neck, liver or kidney cancer. This specimen consisted of CD4+ or CD8+ T cells sorted from blood, obtained in a trial of the OX40 agonist ivuxolimab. The V call is TRBV4-3, the J call TRBJ2-3; 8 positions agree with TRBD1. This chain's CDR3 is CASSLNRGDTQYF. The CDR3 DNA sequence: TGCGCCAGCAGCCTCAACAGGGGGGATACGCAGTATTTT.